The 9 T cell receptor beta chains reported below all come from one sample, sequenced in a study of blood T cell repertoires in COVID-19. Using immunoSEQ multiplex PCR, the repertoire was profiled, and TCRdb retains in-frame clones only, with some absent. This repertoire shows some 300,000 clones, 70% to 90% found once; its top ten account for about 6%. Input material: peripheral blood. The receptors here all came from a woman aged 50 to 60 with COVID-19, enrolled during active disease.

In this sample, this clone turned up once. V is TRBV7-3 and J is TRBJ1-1, with 9 bases identical to TRBD1. This CDR3 has 13 residues. The junction had 3 bases not matched to a gene; V was cut back by 3 bases and J by 7 bases. Looked up from germline, CDR1 is SGHTA and CDR2 is FQGTGA. CDR3: CASSFDRGDEAFF. In DNA form, the CDR3 reads TGTGCCAGCAGCTTCGACAGGGGGGATGAAGCTTTCTTT. The complete variable domain, with remaining parts taken from reference TRBV7-3 and TRBJ1-1, reads GAGVSQTPSNKVTEKGKYVELRCDPISGHTALYWYRQSLGQGPEFLIYFQGTGAADDSGLPNDRFFAVRPEGSVSTLKIQRTERGDSAVYLCASSFDRGDEAFFGQGTRLTVV.

The chain uses TRBV7-2 and TRBJ2-2; D possibly corresponds to TRBD2 (6 bases). V gave up 3 bases and J gave up 4 bases, with 12 bases separating them. The germline gives CDR1 SGHTA, CDR2 FQGNSA. The CDR3 length is 15 residues. The CDR3 DNA sequence: TGTGCCAGCAGCTTGCCTAGCGCTAGCACCGGGGAGCTGTTTTTT. Translated, it gives CASSLPSASTGELFF.

This sequence joins TRBV7-2 and TRBJ1-1; D is undetermined. The V end was cut by 3 bases, the J end by 4 bases, with 12 bases between. Germline-derived CDR1 and CDR2 are SGHTA and FQGNSA. The CDR3 consists of 14 residues. The CDR3 nucleotides read TGTGCCAGCAGCTTGCCCCGACCGGGCACTGAAGCTTTCTTT. Protein product: CASSLPRPGTEAFF.

The chain couples TRBV18 to TRBJ1-1; 12 bases are a match to TRBD1. V shed 3 bases and J 8 bases; nucleotides not matched to a gene: 7. This CDR3 contains 15 residues. Germline V gene sequence: CDR1 KGHSH, CDR2 LQKENI. CDR3 amino acids: CASSPGTGGIREAFF. The CDR3 DNA reads TGTGCCAGCTCACCCGGGACAGGGGGCATTCGGGAAGCTTTCTTT.

This chain uses TRBV23-1 with TRBJ2-5; D is perhaps TRBD1 (6 bases). TRBV23-1 is labeled an ORF, and its function is uncertain. Trimming pared 4 bases from V and 3 bases from J, leaving 15 bases between. The CDR3 is 15 residues long. The CDR3 spells CASSLPGQKKETQYF. The CDR3 DNA sequence: TGCGCCAGCAGTCTCCCGGGACAAAAAAAAGAGACCCAGTACTTC.

The chain has TRBV10-3 and TRBJ1-5; 7 nucleotides line up with TRBD1. The length of the CDR3 is 12 residues. Germline assignment: CDR1 ENHRY and CDR2 SYGVKD. V dropped 10 bases and J dropped 3; count of bases not matched to a gene: 3. This CDR3 is CATQGDNQPQHF. The CDR3 DNA is TGTGCCACCCAGGGGGACAATCAGCCCCAGCATTTT.

This chain links TRBV5-5 with TRBJ1-4; possibly TRBD1 for D (6 bases). The ends were cut back, 4 bases at V and 5 bases at J, with 12 bases in the middle. Germline loops: CDR1 SGHKS, CDR2 YYEKEE (reference sequence). The length of the CDR3 is 14 residues. The CDR3 nucleotides read TGTGCCAGCAGCCTTACAGGGCCCAATGAAAAACTGTTTTTT. It specifies CASSLTGPNEKLFF.

The gene calls are TRBV28 and TRBJ2-7; 8 bases fit TRBD2. This CDR3 contains 14 residues. V was pared by 8 bases and J by 1 base, with 7 bases of the junction left unmatched. The V gene's germline CDR1 is MDHEN and CDR2 SYDVKM. DNA of the CDR3: TGTGCCAGCTCACCGGGAGGGGTATCCTACGAGCAGTACTTC. Its translation: CASSPGGVSYEQYF.

This chain connects TRBV6-5 to TRBJ2-5; 7 nucleotides line up with TRBD1. This CDR3 is built from 14 residues. Germline lookup yields CDR1 MNHEY and CDR2 SVGAGI. Trimming at V came to 5 bases and at J to 1 base, leaving 4 bases not matched to a gene. The CDR3 region has the DNA TGTGCCAGCAGTCGGGGACAGCCCCAAGAGACCCAGTACTTC. It codes for CASSRGQPQETQYF.